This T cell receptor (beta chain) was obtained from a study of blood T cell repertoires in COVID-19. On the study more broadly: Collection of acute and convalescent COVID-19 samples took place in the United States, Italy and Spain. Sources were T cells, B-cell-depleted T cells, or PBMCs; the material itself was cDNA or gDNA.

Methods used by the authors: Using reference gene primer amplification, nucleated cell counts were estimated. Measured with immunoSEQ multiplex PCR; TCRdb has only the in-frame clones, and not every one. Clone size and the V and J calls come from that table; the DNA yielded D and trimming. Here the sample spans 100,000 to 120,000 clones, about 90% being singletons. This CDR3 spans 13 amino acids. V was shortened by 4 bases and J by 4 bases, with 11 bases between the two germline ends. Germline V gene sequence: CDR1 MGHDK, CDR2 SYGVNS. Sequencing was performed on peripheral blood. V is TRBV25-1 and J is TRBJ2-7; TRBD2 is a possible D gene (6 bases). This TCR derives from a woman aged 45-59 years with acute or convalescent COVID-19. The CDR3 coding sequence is TGTGCCAGCAGTGTTGTGGGGGGTTACGAGCAGTACTTC. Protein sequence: CASSVVGGYEQYF.